This section outlines one T cell receptor beta chain sequence together with its context. This clonotype has more than one count but fewer than ten. It has no known antigen specificity. Within one base of it there is no much larger clone, and no base qualities were kept. Receptor libraries were prepared by PCR. Sequencing took place on an Illumina HiSeq 2500. TCR libraries were prepared with molecular barcoding, using unique molecular identifiers to normalize TCRbeta repertoire quantification. TCRdb reanalyzed the raw reads on its own, using fastp at Q25 for trimming and MiXCR for clone calling, and kept in-frame beta chains. Rows are combined by CDR3 protein, so each entry shows the most common genes and DNA. The sample table records around 190,000 distinct CDR3 sequences; approximately 6.3% of these occur just once. Clones ranked in the top ten supply less than 7% of the sample. V is reduced by 4 bases and J by 5 bases, leaving a spacing of 15 bases between them. The CDR3 sequence holds 15 residues, the cysteine and phenylalanine included. Only the CDR3 DNA stays, 45 bases, in frame from base 1. As encoded in the germline V gene, CDR1 is SGHNT while CDR2 is YENEEA.

The intended sense of this specimen's treatment or condition label: allogeneic hematopoietic cell transplantation with graft depleted of TCRalphabeta T cells and CD19 B cells. TCRalphabeta/CD19-depleted allogeneic hematopoietic cell grafts were given to the transplant recipients, all of whom were children. The entry originates in a study of T-cell reconstitution after alpha-beta-depleted transplantation in children (dated by TCRdb to 2015 to 2016). Broadly, across the study: Using TCR repertoire profiling, the study quantitatively followed how T-cell immune reconstitution unfolded in children after TCRalphabeta/CD19-depleted allogeneic hematopoietic cell transplantation.

Here is what the overall study found, with its caveats: Hyperexpanded clone frequencies declined over subsequent months; after one year, T-cell counts and TCRbeta diversity were mostly attributed to newly produced T cells. In some patients, the high TCRbeta diversity seen at day 60 was put down to recipient T cells and intrathymic progenitors that had survived conditioning. About two months after transplant, the apparently early recovery of alphabetaT-cell counts reportedly depended on just several hundred clones that had expanded rapidly and came from non-depleted graft cells.

This clonotype was sampled from a boy aged 2 to 10 with acute lymphoblastic leukemia, due to receive a stem cell transplant. The sample was PBMCs, taken before TCRalphabeta/CD19-depleted stem cell transplant. The sequence joins TRBV11-3 to TRBJ2-1; the D segment could be TRBD2, given 6 matching bases. The CDR3 reads CASSSRLGTNNEQFF. DNA sequence: TGTGCCAGCAGCTCCAGACTAGGCACGAACAATGAGCAGTTCTTC.